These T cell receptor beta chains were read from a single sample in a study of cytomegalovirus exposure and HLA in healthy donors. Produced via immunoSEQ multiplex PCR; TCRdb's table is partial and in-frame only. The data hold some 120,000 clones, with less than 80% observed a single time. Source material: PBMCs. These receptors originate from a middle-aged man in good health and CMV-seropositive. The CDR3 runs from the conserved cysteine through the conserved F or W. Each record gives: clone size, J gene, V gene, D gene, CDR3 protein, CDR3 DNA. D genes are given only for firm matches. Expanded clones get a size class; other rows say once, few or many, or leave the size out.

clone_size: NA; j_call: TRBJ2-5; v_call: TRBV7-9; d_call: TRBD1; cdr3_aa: CASSLIDRGEETQYF; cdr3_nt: TGTGCCAGCAGCTTAATAGACAGGGGCGAAGAGACCCAGTACTTC
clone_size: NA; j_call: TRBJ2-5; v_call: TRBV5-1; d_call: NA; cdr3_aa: CASSLSETQYF; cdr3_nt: TGCGCCAGCAGCTTGTCGGAGACCCAGTACTTC
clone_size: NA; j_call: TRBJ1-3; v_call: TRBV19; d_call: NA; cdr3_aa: CASRRASGNTIYF; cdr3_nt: TGTGCCAGCCGGAGGGCCTCTGGAAACACCATATATTTT
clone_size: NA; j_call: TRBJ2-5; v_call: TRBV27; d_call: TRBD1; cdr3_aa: CASSLGSWDRGLSSLETQYF; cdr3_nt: TGTGCCAGCAGTTTAGGTTCTTGGGACAGGGGGCTCTCTTCCCTCGAGACCCAGTACTTC
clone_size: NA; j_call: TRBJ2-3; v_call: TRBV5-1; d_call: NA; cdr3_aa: CASSFRDTDTQYF; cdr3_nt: TGCGCCAGCAGCTTCCGGGACACAGATACGCAGTATTTT
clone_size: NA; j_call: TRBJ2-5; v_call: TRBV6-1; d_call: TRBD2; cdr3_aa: CASSEQTSGYQETQYF; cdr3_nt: TGTGCCAGCAGTGAACAGACTAGCGGGTACCAAGAGACCCAGTACTTC
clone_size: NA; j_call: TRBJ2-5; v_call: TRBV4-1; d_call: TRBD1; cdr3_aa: CASSQTPRGTGGRETQYF; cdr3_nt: TGCGCCAGCAGCCAGACTCCCCGAGGGACAGGGGGACGGGAGACCCAGTACTTC
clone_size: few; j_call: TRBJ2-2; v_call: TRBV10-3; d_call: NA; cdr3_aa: CAIAGAVPGELFF; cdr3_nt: TGTGCCATCGCGGGGGCAGTCCCCGGGGAGCTGTTTTTT
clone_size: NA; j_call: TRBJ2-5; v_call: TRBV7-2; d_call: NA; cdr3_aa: CASSLGLGETQYF; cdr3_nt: TGTGCCAGCAGCTTAGGACTAGGAGAGACCCAGTACTTC
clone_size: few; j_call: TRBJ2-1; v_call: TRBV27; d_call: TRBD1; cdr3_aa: CASSLQGTGHNEQFF; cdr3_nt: TGTGCCAGCAGTTTACAGGGGACAGGGCACAATGAGCAGTTCTTC